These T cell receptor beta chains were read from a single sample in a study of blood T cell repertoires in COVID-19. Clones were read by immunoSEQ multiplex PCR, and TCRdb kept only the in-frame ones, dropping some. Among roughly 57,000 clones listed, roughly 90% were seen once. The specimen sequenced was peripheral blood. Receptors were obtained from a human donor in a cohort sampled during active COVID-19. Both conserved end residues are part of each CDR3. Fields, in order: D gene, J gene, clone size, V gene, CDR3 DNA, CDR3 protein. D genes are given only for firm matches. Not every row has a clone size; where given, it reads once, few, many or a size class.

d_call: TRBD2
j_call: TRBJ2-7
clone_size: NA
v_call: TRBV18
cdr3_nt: TGTGCCAGCTCACCAGGGACTAGCGGGAGGCTCGAGCAGTACTTC
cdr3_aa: CASSPGTSGRLEQYF

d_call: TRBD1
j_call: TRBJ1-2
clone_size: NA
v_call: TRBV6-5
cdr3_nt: TGTGCCGGTGCAAGGGACAGGGATTACTATGGCTACACCTTC
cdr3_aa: CAGARDRDYYGYTF

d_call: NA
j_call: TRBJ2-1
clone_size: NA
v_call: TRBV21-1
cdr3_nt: TGTGCCAGCAGCAAAGCTCGTAGCGGGGTCCCCAATGAGCAGTTCTTC
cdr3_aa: CASSKARSGVPNEQFF

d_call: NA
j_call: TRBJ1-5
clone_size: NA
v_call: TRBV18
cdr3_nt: TGTGCCAGCTCACCCAGAAGTGGCAATCAGCCCCAGCATTTT
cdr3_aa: CASSPRSGNQPQHF

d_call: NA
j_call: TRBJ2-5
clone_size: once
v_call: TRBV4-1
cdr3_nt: TGCGCCAGCAGCCAAGTAGGGGCAGGACAAGAGACCCAGTACTTC
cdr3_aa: CASSQVGAGQETQYF

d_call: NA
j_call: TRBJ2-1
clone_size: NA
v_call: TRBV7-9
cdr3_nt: TGTGCCAGCAGCCCGTTTGTGAGAGTTGACTACAATGAGCAGTTCTTC
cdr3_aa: CASSPFVRVDYNEQFF

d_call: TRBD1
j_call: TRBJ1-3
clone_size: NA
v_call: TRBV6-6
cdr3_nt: TGTGCCAGCAGTTCGGGACAGGGAGGGGGAAACACCATATATTTT
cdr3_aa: CASSSGQGGGNTIYF

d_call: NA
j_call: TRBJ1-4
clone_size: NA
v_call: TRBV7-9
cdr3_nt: TGTGCCAGCAGCCAGCGAGGTTCAGGGCCTAATGAAAAACTGTTTTTT
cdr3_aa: CASSQRGSGPNEKLFF

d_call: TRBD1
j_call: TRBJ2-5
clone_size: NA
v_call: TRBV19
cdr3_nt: TGTGCCAGTAGTAGGGACAGGGGAGAAGAGACCCAGTACTTC
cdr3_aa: CASSRDRGEETQYF

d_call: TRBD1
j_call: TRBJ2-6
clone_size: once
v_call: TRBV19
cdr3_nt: TGTGCCAGTAGGATAATCGACAGGGCTTCCCGTACTGGGGCCAACGTCCTGACTTTC
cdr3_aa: CASRIIDRASRTGANVLTF

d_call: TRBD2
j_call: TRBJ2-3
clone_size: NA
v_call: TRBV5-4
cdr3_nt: TGTGCCAGCAGCTTAACTAGCGGGGGAGGCACAGATACGCAGTATTTT
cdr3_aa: CASSLTSGGGTDTQYF

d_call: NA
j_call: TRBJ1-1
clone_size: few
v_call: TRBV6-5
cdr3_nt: TGTGCCAGCAGTTACGTCGGGGGCACTGAAGCTTTCTTT
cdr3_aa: CASSYVGGTEAFF

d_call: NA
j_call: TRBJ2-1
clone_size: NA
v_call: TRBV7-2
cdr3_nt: TGTGCCAGCAGCTCAGACGAGGGGGGGAGCTCCTACAATGAGCAGTTCTTC
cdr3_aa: CASSSDEGGSSYNEQFF

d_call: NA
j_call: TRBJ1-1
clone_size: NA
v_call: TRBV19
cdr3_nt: TGTGCCAGTAGGAGCGAGATCAACACTGAAGCTTTCTTT
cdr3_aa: CASRSEINTEAFF

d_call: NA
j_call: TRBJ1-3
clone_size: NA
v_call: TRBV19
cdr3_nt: TGTGCCAGTAGTCAACTCGCAGGGGCCGGAAACACCATATATTTT
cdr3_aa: CASSQLAGAGNTIYF

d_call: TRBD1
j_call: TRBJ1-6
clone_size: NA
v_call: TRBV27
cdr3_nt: TGTGCCAGCAGAGGGGACAGAATTAATTCACCCCTCCACTTT
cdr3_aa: CASRGDRINSPLHF

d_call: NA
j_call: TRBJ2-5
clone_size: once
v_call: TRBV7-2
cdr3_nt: TGTGCCAGCAACTCGTTCTCGGGATGGCAAGAGACCCAGTACTTC
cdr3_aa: CASNSFSGWQETQYF

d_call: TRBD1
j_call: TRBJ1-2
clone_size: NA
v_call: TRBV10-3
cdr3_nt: TGTGCCATCAGGGGACGGACAGGGCTGGGGGGCTACACCTTC
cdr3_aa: CAIRGRTGLGGYTF

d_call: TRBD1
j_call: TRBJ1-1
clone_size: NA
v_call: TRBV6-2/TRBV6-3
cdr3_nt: TGTGCCAGCAGCCGTGGGACAGGGGGCGGCACTGAAGCTTTCTTT
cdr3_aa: CASSRGTGGGTEAFF

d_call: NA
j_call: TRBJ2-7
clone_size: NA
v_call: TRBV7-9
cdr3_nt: TGTGCCAGCACTCGACAGAGCTCCTACGAGCAGTACTTC
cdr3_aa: CASTRQSSYEQYF

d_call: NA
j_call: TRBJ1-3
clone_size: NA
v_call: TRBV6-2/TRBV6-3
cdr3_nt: TGTGCCAGCAGTCTCCAAGACCCTCGAGGCTGGAACACCATATATTTT
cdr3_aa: CASSLQDPRGWNTIYF

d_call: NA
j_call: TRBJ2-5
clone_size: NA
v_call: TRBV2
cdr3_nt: TGTGCCAGCAGTGAAGCGCGGGAGACCCAGTACTTC
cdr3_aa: CASSEARETQYF

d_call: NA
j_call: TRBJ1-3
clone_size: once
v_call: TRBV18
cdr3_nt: TGTGCCAGCTCATCGGCAGGGATTTCTGGAAACACCATATATTTT
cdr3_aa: CASSSAGISGNTIYF

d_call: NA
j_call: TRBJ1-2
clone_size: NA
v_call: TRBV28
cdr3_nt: TGTGCCAGCAGTCTCGGACAGAACTATGGCTACACCTTC
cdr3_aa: CASSLGQNYGYTF

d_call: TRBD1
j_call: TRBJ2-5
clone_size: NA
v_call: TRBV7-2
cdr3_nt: TGTGCCAGCAGCTTAGAGACAGGGGGGGTGGGAGAGACCCAGTACTTC
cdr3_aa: CASSLETGGVGETQYF

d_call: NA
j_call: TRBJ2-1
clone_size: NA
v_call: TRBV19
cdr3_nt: TGTGCCAGTAGTACACTAGCTCTGGACACTCTCTACAATGAGCAGTTCTTC
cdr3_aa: CASSTLALDTLYNEQFF

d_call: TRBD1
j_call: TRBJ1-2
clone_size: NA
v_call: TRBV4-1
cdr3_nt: TGCGCCAGCAGCCAAGTAACAGGGGATTACTATGGCTACACCTTC
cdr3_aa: CASSQVTGDYYGYTF

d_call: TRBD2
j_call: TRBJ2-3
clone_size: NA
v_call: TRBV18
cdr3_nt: TGTGCCAGCTCACCCCTAGCGGGGGGCCTCACAGATACGCAGTATTTT
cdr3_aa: CASSPLAGGLTDTQYF

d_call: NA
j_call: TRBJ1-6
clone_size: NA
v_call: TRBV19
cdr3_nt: TGTGCCAGTAGTATTGCAGGCCGGATTAATTCACCCCTCCACTTT
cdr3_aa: CASSIAGRINSPLHF

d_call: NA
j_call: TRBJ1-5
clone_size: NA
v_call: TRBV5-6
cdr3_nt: TGTGCCAGCAGCTTGGCCGGGGGGGCGCGTGTTCAGCCCCAGCATTTT
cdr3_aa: CASSLAGGARVQPQHF

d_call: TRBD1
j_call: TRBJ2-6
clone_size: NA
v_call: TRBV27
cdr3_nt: TGTGCCAGCAGTTTAAAGGGACAGGGCTCTGGGGCCAACGTCCTGACTTTC
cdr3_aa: CASSLKGQGSGANVLTF

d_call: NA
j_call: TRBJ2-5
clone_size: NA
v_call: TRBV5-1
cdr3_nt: TGCGCCAGCAGCTTGGGTGCCACTCAAGAGACCCAGTACTTC
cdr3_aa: CASSLGATQETQYF

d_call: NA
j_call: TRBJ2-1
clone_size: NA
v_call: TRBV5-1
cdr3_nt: TGCGCCAGCAGCCATACCCTGGGGAGCTCCTACAATGAGCAGTTCTTC
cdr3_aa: CASSHTLGSSYNEQFF

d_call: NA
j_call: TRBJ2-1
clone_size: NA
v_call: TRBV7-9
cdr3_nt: TGTGCCAGCAGCTCACTAGGTTTAACTAGTCGCTCCTACAATGAGCAGTTCTTC
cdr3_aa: CASSSLGLTSRSYNEQFF

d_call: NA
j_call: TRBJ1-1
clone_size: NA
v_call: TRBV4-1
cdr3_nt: TGCGCCAGCAGCCAAGTTGGGGCAGGGAACACTGAAGCTTTCTTT
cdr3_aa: CASSQVGAGNTEAFF

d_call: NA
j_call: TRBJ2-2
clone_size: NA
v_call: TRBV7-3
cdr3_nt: TGTGCCAGCAGCTTATATAACACCAACACCGGGGAGCTGTTTTTT
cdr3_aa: CASSLYNTNTGELFF

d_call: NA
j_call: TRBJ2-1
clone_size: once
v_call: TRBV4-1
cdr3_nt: TGCGCCAGCAGCCAAGATGTGCTTGGACGGACAGAGCAGTTCTTC
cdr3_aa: CASSQDVLGRTEQFF

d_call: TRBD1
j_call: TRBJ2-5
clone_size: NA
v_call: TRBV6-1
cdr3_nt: TGTGCCAGCAGTGAAGCGAGGGGGCCACCAAAAGAGACCCAGTACTTC
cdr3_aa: CASSEARGPPKETQYF

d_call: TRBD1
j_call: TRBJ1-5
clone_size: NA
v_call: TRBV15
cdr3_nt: TGTGCCACCAGCAGCGACCTACAGGGGACAGTTGGGGGTCAGCCCCAGCATTTT
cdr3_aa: CATSSDLQGTVGGQPQHF

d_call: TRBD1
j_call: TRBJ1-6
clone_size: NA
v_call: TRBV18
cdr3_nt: TGTGCCAGCTCACTTCGGCAGGGGGTGCCCTATAATTCACCCCTCCACTTT
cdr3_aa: CASSLRQGVPYNSPLHF

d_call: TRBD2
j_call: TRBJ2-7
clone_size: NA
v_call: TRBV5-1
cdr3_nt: TGCGCCAGCAGCTTGCTGGGGACTAGCTGGACTTACGAGCAGTACTTC
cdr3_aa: CASSLLGTSWTYEQYF

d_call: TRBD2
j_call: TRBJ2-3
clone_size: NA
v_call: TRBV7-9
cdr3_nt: TGTGCCAGCAGCTTAGTTAGCGGGGGCACAGATACGCAGTATTTT
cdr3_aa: CASSLVSGGTDTQYF

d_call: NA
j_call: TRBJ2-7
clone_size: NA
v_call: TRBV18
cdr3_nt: TGTGCCAGCTCACCAGGTCCCCCTACTAGGATCCGCTCCTACGAGCAGTACTTC
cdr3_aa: CASSPGPPTRIRSYEQYF

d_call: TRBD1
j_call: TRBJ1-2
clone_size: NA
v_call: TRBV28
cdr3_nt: TGTGCCAGCACCCCTCCCCGGGACAGGCCTTTCGGAGGCTACACCTTC
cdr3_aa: CASTPPRDRPFGGYTF

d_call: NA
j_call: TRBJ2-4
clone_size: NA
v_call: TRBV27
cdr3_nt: TGTGCCAGCAGTTTGGGGTCGGGGGGCACCAAAAACATTCAGTACTTC
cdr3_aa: CASSLGSGGTKNIQYF

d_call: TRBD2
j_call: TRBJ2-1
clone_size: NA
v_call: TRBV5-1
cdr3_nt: TGCGCCAGCAGCTTGGTTATTAGCGGGGGACACAATGAGCAGTTCTTC
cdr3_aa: CASSLVISGGHNEQFF

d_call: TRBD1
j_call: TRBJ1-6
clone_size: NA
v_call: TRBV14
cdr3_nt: TGTGCCAGCAGCCAAGATAAGGGGACAGGGTCCTATAATTCACCCCTCCACTTT
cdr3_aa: CASSQDKGTGSYNSPLHF

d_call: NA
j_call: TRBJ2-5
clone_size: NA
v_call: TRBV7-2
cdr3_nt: TGTGCCAGCAGCACTAGGTCCGGGGAGACCCAGTACTTC
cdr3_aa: CASSTRSGETQYF

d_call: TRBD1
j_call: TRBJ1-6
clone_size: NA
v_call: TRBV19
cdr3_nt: TGTGCCAGTAGTACCAGGGGGATCGATAATTCACCCCTCCACTTT
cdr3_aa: CASSTRGIDNSPLHF